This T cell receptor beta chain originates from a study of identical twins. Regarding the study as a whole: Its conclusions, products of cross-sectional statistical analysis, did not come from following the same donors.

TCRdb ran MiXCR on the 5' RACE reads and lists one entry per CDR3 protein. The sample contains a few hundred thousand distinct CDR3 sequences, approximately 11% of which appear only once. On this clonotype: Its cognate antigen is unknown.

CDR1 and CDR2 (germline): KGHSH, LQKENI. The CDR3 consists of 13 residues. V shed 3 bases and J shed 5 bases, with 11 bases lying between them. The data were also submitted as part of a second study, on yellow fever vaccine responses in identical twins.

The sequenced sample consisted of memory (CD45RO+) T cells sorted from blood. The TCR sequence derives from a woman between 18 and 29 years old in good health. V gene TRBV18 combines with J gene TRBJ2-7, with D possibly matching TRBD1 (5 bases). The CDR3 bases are TGTGCCAGCTCACCGGGGCTAGGGAACGAGCAGTACTTC. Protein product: CASSPGLGNEQYF.